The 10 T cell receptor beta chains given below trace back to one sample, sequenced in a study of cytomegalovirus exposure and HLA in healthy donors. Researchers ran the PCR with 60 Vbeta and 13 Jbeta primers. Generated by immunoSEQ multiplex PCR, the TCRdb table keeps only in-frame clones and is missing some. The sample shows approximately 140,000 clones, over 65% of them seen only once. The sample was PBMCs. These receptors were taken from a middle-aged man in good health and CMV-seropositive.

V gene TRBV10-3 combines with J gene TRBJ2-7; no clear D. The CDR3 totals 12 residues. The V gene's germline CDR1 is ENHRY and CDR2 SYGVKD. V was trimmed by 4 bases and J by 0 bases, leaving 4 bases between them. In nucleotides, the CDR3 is TGTGCCATCAGTGCTTCCTCCTACGAGCAGTACTTC. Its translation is CAISASSYEQYF.

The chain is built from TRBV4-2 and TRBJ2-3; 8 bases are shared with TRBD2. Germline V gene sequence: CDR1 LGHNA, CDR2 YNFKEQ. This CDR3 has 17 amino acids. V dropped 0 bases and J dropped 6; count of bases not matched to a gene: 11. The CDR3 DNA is TGTGCCAGCAGCCAAGATCCTCAAGCGGGAGCTTCCGATACGCAGTATTTT. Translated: CASSQDPQAGASDTQYF.

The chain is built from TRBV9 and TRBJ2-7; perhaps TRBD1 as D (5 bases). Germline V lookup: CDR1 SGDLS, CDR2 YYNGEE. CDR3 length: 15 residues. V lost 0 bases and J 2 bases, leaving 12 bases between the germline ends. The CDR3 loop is CASSVGQGWAYEQYF. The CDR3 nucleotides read TGTGCCAGCAGCGTAGGTCAGGGATGGGCCTACGAGCAGTACTTC.

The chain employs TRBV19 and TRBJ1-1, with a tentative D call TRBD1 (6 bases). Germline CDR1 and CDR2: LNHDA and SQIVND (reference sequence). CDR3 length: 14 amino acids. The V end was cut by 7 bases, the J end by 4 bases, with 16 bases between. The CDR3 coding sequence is TGTGCCAGTACCTCTTTCCAGGGGACCACTGAAGCTTTCTTT. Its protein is CASTSFQGTTEAFF.

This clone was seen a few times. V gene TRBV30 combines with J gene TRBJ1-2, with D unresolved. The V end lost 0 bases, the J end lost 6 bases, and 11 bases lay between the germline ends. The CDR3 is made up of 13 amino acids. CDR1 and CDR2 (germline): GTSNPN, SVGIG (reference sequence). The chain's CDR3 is CAWSVVAGDGYTF. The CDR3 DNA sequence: TGTGCCTGGAGTGTGGTGGCAGGTGATGGCTACACCTTC.

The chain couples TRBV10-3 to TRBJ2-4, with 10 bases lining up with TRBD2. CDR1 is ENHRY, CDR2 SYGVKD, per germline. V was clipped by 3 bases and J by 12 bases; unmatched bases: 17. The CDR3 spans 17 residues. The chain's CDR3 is CAISDPLAGGVKDSQYF. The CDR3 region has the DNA TGTGCCATCAGTGATCCTTTAGCGGGAGGAGTAAAAGACAGTCAGTACTTC.

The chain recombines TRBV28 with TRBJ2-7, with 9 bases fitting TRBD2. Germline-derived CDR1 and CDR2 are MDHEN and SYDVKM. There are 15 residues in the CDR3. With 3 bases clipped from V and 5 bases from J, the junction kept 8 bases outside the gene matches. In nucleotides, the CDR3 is TGTGCCAGCAGTTTTCCGGCGGGAGGGTCCCACGAGCAGTACTTC. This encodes CASSFPAGGSHEQYF.

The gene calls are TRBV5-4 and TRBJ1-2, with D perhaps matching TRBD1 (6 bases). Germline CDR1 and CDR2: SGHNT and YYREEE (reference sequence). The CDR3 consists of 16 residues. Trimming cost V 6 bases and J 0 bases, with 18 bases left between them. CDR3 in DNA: TGTGCCAGCACCTCGGACAGCCACTACACTAACTATGGCTACACCTTC. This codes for CASTSDSHYTNYGYTF.

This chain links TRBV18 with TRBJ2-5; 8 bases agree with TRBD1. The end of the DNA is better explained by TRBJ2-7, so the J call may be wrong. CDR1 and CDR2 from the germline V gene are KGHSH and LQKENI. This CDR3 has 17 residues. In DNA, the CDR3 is TGTGCCAGCTCACCTCATATGGGCGGGACAGGATTCTACGAGCAGTACTTC. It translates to CASSPHMGGTGFYEQYF.

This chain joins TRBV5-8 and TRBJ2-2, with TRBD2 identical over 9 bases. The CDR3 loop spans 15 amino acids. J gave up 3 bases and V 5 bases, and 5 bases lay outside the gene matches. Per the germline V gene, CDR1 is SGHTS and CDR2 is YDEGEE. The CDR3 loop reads CASSLRLADTGELFF. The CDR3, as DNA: TGTGCCAGCAGTTTGAGACTAGCGGACACCGGGGAGCTGTTTTTT.